The 2 T cell receptor beta chains below were found in one sample sequenced in a study of blood T cells in healthy people across ages. Together with a sample-barcoded 5' primer, a J-beta primer mix was included in a second PCR lasting about 7 to 12 cycles. TCRdb redid the calling of the 5' RACE reads with MiXCR, one entry per CDR3 protein. The sample holds roughly 1,100,000 distinct CDR3 sequences; less than 25% are singletons and the top ten take less than 0.75%. A further study also used this sample, focusing on T cells of mothers and their children.

Sequenced: blood. The receptors here all came from a girl aged 2-10 years in good health.

The CDR3 region is CSVGRLKGEKLFF. CDR3 DNA sequence: TGCAGCGTTGGACGACTTAAAGGAGAAAAACTGTTTTTT. V gene TRBV29-1 combines with J gene TRBJ1-4, with D hard to call. V lost 4 bases to trimming and J lost 8 bases, with 14 bases between them. Germline V gives CDR1 SQVTM, CDR2 ANQGSEA. The CDR3 consists of 13 residues.

On this clonotype itself: A single base separates this from a much larger clone, so it may be a read error. The chain uses TRBV27 and TRBJ2-4, with D tentatively TRBD1 (6 bases). Germline assignment: CDR1 MNHEY and CDR2 SMNVEV (reference sequence). The length of the CDR3 is 14 residues. The germline V and J ends were trimmed by 4 bases and 7 bases, with 14 bases remaining between them. CDR3 bases: TGTGCCAGCAGTTCAAGGCCAGGGGTCAACATTCAGTACTTC. Protein sequence: CASSSRPGVNIQYF.